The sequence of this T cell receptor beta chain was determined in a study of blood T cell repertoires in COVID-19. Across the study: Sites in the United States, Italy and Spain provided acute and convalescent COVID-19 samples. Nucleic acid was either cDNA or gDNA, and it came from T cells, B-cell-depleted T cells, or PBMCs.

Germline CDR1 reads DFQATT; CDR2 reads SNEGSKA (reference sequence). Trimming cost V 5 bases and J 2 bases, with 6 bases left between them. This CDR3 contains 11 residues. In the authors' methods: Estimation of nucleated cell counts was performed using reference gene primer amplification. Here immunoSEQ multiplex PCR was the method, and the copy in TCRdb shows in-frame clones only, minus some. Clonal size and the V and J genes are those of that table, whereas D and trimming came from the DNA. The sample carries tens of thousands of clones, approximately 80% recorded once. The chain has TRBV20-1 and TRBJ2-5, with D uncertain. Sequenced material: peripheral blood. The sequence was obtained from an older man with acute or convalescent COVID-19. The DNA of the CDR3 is TGCAGTGCTCAGTTTCAAGAGACCCAGTACTTC. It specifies CSAQFQETQYF.